What follows are 27 T cell receptor beta chains derived from one specimen sequenced in a study of blood T cell repertoires in COVID-19. Here immunoSEQ multiplex PCR was the method, and the copy in TCRdb shows in-frame clones only, minus some. The sample has some 320,000 clones, 85% seen once; the top ten hold just over 7%. The sample comprised peripheral blood. These receptors came from a human donor in a cohort sampled during active COVID-19.

The rearrangement links TRBV14 to TRBJ2-3, with 8 bases identical to TRBD1. J was trimmed by 5 bases and V by 5 bases; bases with no gene match: 9. Germline V gives CDR1 SGHDN, CDR2 FVKESK. CDR3 length: 15 amino acids. The CDR3 loop reads CASSEDRVVLDTQYF. The CDR3 DNA follows: TGTGCCAGCAGCGAGGACAGGGTTGTGTTAGATACGCAGTATTTT.

The rearrangement uses TRBV19 and TRBJ1-1, with D perhaps matching TRBD1 (5 bases). Germline-derived CDR1 and CDR2 are LNHDA and SQIVND (reference sequence). The CDR3 length is 15 residues. V was pared by 1 base and J by 1 base, with 10 bases between. The CDR3 DNA reads TGTGCCAGTAGTATAGTTATTAGGGGGAACACTGAAGCTTTCTTT. This translates into CASSIVIRGNTEAFF.

The chain recombines TRBV12-3 or TRBV12-4 with TRBJ2-3; D gene uncertain. The V and J ends lost 3 bases and 4 bases respectively, with 8 bases between them. The CDR3 is 13 amino acids. CDR3 amino acids: CASSLAVPDTQYF. The CDR3 coding sequence is TGTGCCAGCAGTTTGGCCGTCCCAGATACGCAGTATTTT.

This chain joins TRBV7-2 and TRBJ2-7; no reliable D call. This CDR3 region has 12 residues. With 1 base removed from V and 6 bases from J, the gap between germline ends came to 7 bases. CDR1 is SGHTA, CDR2 FQGNSA, per germline. The CDR3 DNA is TGTGCCAGCAGCTTAGTGTCTCGCGAGCAGTACTTC. Protein: CASSLVSREQYF.

The count of this clone is one. The chain combines TRBV19 with TRBJ2-3; TRBD1 agrees at 11 bases. The CDR3 is 19 amino acids. Germline-derived CDR1 and CDR2 are LNHDA and SQIVND (reference sequence). J gave up 0 bases and V 6 bases, and 14 bases lay outside the gene matches. In DNA form, the CDR3 reads TGTGCCAGTAGCCCGGGACAGGGGGGCCTTATGAGGAGCACAGATACGCAGTATTTT. Encoded protein: CASSPGQGGLMRSTDTQYF. The entire variable domain, with the rest obtained from reference TRBV19 and TRBJ2-3, is as follows: DGGITQSPKYLFRKEGQNVTLSCEQNLNHDAMYWYRQDPGQGLRLIYYSQIVNDFQKGDIAEGYSVSREKKESFPLTVTSAQKNPTAFYLCASSPGQGGLMRSTDTQYFGPGTRLTVL.

The count of this clone is one. This chain joins TRBV27 and TRBJ1-1; 8 bases agree with TRBD1. From germline, CDR1 is MNHEY and CDR2 SMNVEV (reference sequence). The CDR3 consists of 15 residues. V was pared by 0 bases and J by 4 bases, with 4 bases of the junction left unmatched. CDR3 coding DNA: TGTGCCAGCAGTTTATCGACAGGGGTCGGCACTGAAGCTTTCTTT. This translates into CASSLSTGVGTEAFF.

The V gene is TRBV6-6, the J gene TRBJ1-1; no clear D gene. Trimming pared 2 bases from V and 4 bases from J, leaving 11 bases between. CDR1 is MNHNY, CDR2 SVGAGI, per germline (reference sequence). The CDR3 extends over 14 amino acids. The CDR3, as DNA: TGTGCCAGCAGTTACGAGGGTTTTGGCACTGAAGCTTTCTTT. It translates to CASSYEGFGTEAFF.

The chain combines TRBV20-1 with TRBJ1-1; D not certain. Trimming left V 5 bases short and J 10 bases short, with 5 bases between. CDR1 DFQATT and CDR2 SNEGSKA come from the germline V gene (reference sequence). CDR3 length: 8 residues. The DNA of the CDR3 is TGCAGTGCTCCCGGAGCTTTCTTT. Its protein product is CSAPGAFF.

This clone was observed a single time. The chain recombines TRBV20-1 with TRBJ2-1, with TRBD1 as a possible D gene (5 bases). The CDR3 totals 11 residues. From germline, CDR1 is DFQATT and CDR2 SNEGSKA (reference sequence). The V and J ends lost 7 bases and 10 bases respectively, with 14 bases between them. DNA for the CDR3: TGCAGTGTGGGGCAATCGGACGAGCAGTTCTTC. Amino acid sequence: CSVGQSDEQFF.

The chain uses TRBV7-9 and TRBJ1-6, with unresolved D. Germline V lookup: CDR1 SEHNR, CDR2 FQNEAQ (reference sequence). The CDR3 length is 18 residues. V was shortened by 0 bases and J by 5 bases, with 17 bases between the two germline ends. The CDR3: CASSLARVGKEDNSPLHF. CDR3 in DNA: TGTGCCAGCAGCTTAGCGCGGGTGGGTAAGGAGGATAATTCACCCCTCCACTTT. Full variable domain (outside the CDR3, taken from reference TRBV7-9 and TRBJ1-6): DTGVSQNPRHKITKRGQNVTFRCDPISEHNRLYWYRQTLGQGPEFLTYFQNEAQLEKSRLLSDRFSAERPKGSFSTLEIQRTEQGDSAMYLCASSLARVGKEDNSPLHFGNGTRLTVT.

The rearrangement links TRBV5-5 to TRBJ1-6; D remains unclear. CDR3 size: 17 residues. Deletions cut 1 base from V and 5 bases from J, with 16 bases between. Per germline, CDR1 SGHKS and CDR2 YYEKEE (reference sequence). CDR3 protein: CASSLFLLAPHNSPLHF. DNA for the CDR3: TGTGCCAGCAGCTTGTTTTTACTTGCCCCTCATAATTCACCCCTCCACTTT.

V and J are TRBV2 and TRBJ2-2; 11 bases fit TRBD2. CDR3 length equals 16 residues. The V gene end was trimmed by 5 bases and the J gene end by 6 bases; junction bases not matched to a gene: 8. Germline CDR1 reads SNHLY; CDR2 reads FYNNEI. The chain's CDR3 is CASSPRLAGSPGELFF. As DNA, the CDR3 is TGTGCCAGCAGTCCGAGACTAGCGGGGTCCCCCGGGGAGCTGTTTTTT.

V is TRBV2 and J is TRBJ2-3, with a weak D call TRBD2 (7 bases). Germline CDR1 reads SNHLY; CDR2 reads FYNNEI. The CDR3 loop spans 12 amino acids. V lost 8 bases and J lost 6, with 12 bases in between. The CDR3 is CASLRGGDTQYF. For the CDR3, the DNA is TGTGCCAGCCTAAGGGGGGGCGATACGCAGTATTTT.

This clone was observed once. The chain combines TRBV4-1 with TRBJ2-7; 8 nucleotides align to TRBD1. Germline V gene data show CDR1 as MGHRA and CDR2 as YSYEKL. Trimming at V came to 2 bases and at J to 4 bases, leaving 7 bases not matched to a gene. The CDR3 is 15 amino acids. Written as DNA, the CDR3 is TGCGCCAGCAGCCAAACAGGGGGGTCGCCTTACGAGCAGTACTTC. This sequence encodes CASSQTGGSPYEQYF.

The chain couples TRBV25-1 to TRBJ1-1; weak D call: TRBD1 (5 bases). The CDR3 has 11 amino acids. The V end was cut by 8 bases, the J end by 4 bases, with 8 bases between. Germline V gene lookup returns CDR1 MGHDK and CDR2 SYGVNS. For the CDR3, the DNA is TGTGCCAGCGGCCAGGGCACTGAAGCTTTCTTT. This translates into CASGQGTEAFF. The whole variable domain, remainder taken from reference TRBV25-1 and TRBJ1-1, is EADIYQTPRYLVIGTGKKITLECSQTMGHDKMYWYQQDPGMELHLIHYSYGVNSTEKGDLSSESTVSRIRTEHFPLTLESARPSHTSQYLCASGQGTEAFFGQGTRLTVV.

The chain joins TRBV4-1 to TRBJ2-7; D perhaps matches TRBD2 (6 bases). The V gene lost 0 bases and the J gene lost 7 bases, with 16 bases spanning the gap. This CDR3 is built from 15 residues. Germline CDR1 MGHRA, CDR2 YSYEKL. The CDR3 sequence: CASSQDSGSMREQYF. The CDR3 bases are TGCGCCAGCAGCCAAGATTCCGGGAGTATGAGGGAGCAGTACTTC.

J is TRBJ2-1 and V is TRBV25-1; a possible D gene is TRBD1 (6 bases). V was pared by 1 base and J by 2 bases, with 9 bases between. CDR1 is MGHDK, CDR2 SYGVNS, per germline. The CDR3 runs 15 residues. The CDR3 loop is CASSESGVPYNEQFF. DNA of the CDR3: TGTGCCAGCAGTGAATCAGGGGTCCCCTACAATGAGCAGTTCTTC.

Here the CDR3 DNA reads TGTGCCAGCTCACCTAGGACTAGCGAAGAGACCCAGTACTTC. Amino acid sequence: CASSPRTSEETQYF. V usage is TRBV18 and J usage is TRBJ2-5, with TRBD2 matching over 9 bases. The V gene's germline CDR1 is KGHSH and CDR2 LQKENI. V gave up 3 bases and J gave up 3 bases; unmatched junction bases: 2. The CDR3 sequence is 14 residues long.

The chain carries TRBV3-1 (or the pseudogene TRBV3-2) and TRBJ2-2; D is possibly TRBD2 (6 bases). The germline V gene has CDR1 LGHDT and CDR2 YNNKEL (reference sequence). V was shortened by 2 bases and J by 0 bases, with 10 bases between the two germline ends. This CDR3 comprises 16 residues. CDR3 nucleotides: TGTGCCAGCAGCCAATTTCCGGGGGCGAACACCGGGGAGCTGTTTTTT. This encodes CASSQFPGANTGELFF.

The V gene is TRBV19, the J gene TRBJ1-5; a weak D match, TRBD1 (6 bases). The CDR3 totals 14 residues. The ends were cut back, 0 bases at V and 6 bases at J, with 9 bases in the middle. Germline V gene lookup returns CDR1 LNHDA and CDR2 SQIVND (reference sequence). CDR3: CASSIDGGGQPQHF. CDR3 DNA sequence: TGTGCCAGTAGTATAGATGGGGGCGGTCAGCCCCAGCATTTT.

This clone turned up a few times. The chain combines TRBV30 with TRBJ1-5, with D possibly matching TRBD1 (6 bases). Germline-derived CDR1 and CDR2 are GTSNPN and SVGIG (reference sequence). With 3 bases removed from V and 0 bases from J, the gap between germline ends came to 12 bases. The CDR3 consists of 15 residues. This CDR3 is CAWRPGQFSNQPQHF. Here the CDR3 DNA reads TGTGCCTGGAGACCCGGACAGTTTAGCAATCAGCCCCAGCATTTT.

The rearrangement uses TRBV3-1 (or the pseudogene TRBV3-2) and TRBJ1-1; D remains unclear. Trimming removed 4 bases from V and 1 base from J, with 7 bases in between. This CDR3 is 13 amino acids long. Looked up from germline, CDR1 is LGHDT and CDR2 is YNNKEL (reference sequence). The CDR3 loop reads CASSPVPNTEAFF. The CDR3 coding sequence is TGTGCCAGCAGCCCGGTCCCGAACACTGAAGCTTTCTTT.

The J gene is TRBJ1-2, the V gene TRBV5-4; TRBD1 aligns across 7 bases. The trim removed 3 bases at V and 3 bases at J, leaving 5 bases unmatched. Per germline, CDR1 SGHNT and CDR2 YYREEE (reference sequence). The CDR3 is made up of 14 amino acids. CDR3 sequence (DNA): TGTGCCAGCAGCTCGGGACAGAACTACTATGGCTACACCTTC. It is translated as CASSSGQNYYGYTF.

The chain uses TRBV7-9 and TRBJ1-3; no definite D call. CDR3 length equals 12 residues. V gave up 6 bases and J gave up 4 bases, with 7 bases separating them. The germline V gene encodes CDR1 SEHNR and CDR2 FQNEAQ (reference sequence). The CDR3 spells CASRSAGNTIYF. CDR3 bases: TGTGCCAGCAGATCAGCGGGAAACACCATATATTTT.

The rearrangement joins TRBV7-9 to TRBJ1-1, with D maybe TRBD1 (6 bases). With 5 bases removed from V and 8 bases from J, the gap between germline ends came to 24 bases. Germline values: CDR1 SEHNR, CDR2 FQNEAQ (reference sequence). The CDR3 runs 16 residues. CDR3 coding DNA: TGTGCCAGCAGCCCAGCTACCGGACAGCCAGCCGGCGAAGCTTTCTTT. Protein sequence: CASSPATGQPAGEAFF.

The chain joins TRBV5-1 to TRBJ1-5; 9 bases align to TRBD1. This CDR3 has 15 amino acids. Germline trimming cut 5 bases from V and 3 bases from J; bases unmatched to any gene: 6. The V gene's germline CDR1 is SGHRS and CDR2 YFSETQ. The CDR3 region has the DNA TGCGCCAGCAGACGAGGGGACAGGGACAATCAGCCCCAGCATTTT. This codes for CASRRGDRDNQPQHF.

For this clone: This sample also contains other DNA sequences that code for the same CDR3. The chain is built from TRBV18 and TRBJ2-7; D might be TRBD1 (6 bases). CDR3 length: 14 residues. Germline V gives CDR1 KGHSH, CDR2 LQKENI. V lost 1 base and J lost 4, with 11 bases in between. In DNA, the CDR3 is TGTGCCAGCTCACCACAGCAGGGGTCTTACGAGCAGTACTTC. This sequence encodes CASSPQQGSYEQYF.